A single sample gave rise to the 22 T cell receptor beta chains below, sequenced in a study of blood T cell repertoires in COVID-19. The assay was immunoSEQ multiplex PCR, and TCRdb's table has in-frame clones only and misses some. The table shows fewer than 130,000 clones, with approximately 65% occurring only once. The specimen was peripheral blood. These receptors came from a woman in her fifties or sixties with acute or convalescent COVID-19.

The genes are TRBV5-1 and TRBJ1-2; TRBD1 might be the D (6 bases). Germline V CDR1 and CDR2: SGHRS, YFSETQ. With 0 bases removed from V and 2 bases from J, the gap between germline ends came to 14 bases. This CDR3 has 16 amino acids. CDR3 in DNA: TGCGCCAGCAGCTTGGGTCCCGGGACAAAGAACTATGGCTACACCTTC. As protein: CASSLGPGTKNYGYTF.

The chain couples TRBV4-1 to TRBJ1-6; D ambiguous. V was shortened by 1 base and J by 10 bases, with 11 bases between the two germline ends. The CDR3 is made up of 14 amino acids. Per the germline V gene, CDR1 is MGHRA and CDR2 is YSYEKL. The DNA for the CDR3 is TGCGCCAGCAGCCAAGCCAGGTCGGGGTCACCCCTCCACTTT. The encoded protein is CASSQARSGSPLHF.

V gene TRBV5-4 combines with J gene TRBJ2-7; a weak D match, TRBD1 (6 bases). Germline loops: CDR1 SGHNT, CDR2 YYREEE (reference sequence). This CDR3 is 14 amino acids long. Trimming stripped 4 bases from V and 5 bases from J, with 16 bases between. The CDR3 reads CASSQDSRSDEQYF. For the CDR3, the DNA is TGTGCCAGCAGCCAGGACAGCCGGTCTGACGAGCAGTACTTC. Filled out from reference TRBV5-4 and TRBJ2-7, the complete variable domain reads ETGVTQSPTHLIKTRGQQVTLRCSSQSGHNTVSWYQQALGQGPQFIFQYYREEENGRGNFPPRFSGLQFPNYSSELNVNALELDDSALYLCASSQDSRSDEQYFGPGTRLTVT.

By sample share, this clone is medium-sized. The V gene is TRBV25-1, the J gene TRBJ1-6, with 10 nucleotides matching TRBD1. CDR3 size: 17 residues. Germline V gives CDR1 MGHDK, CDR2 SYGVNS. V was clipped by 5 bases and J by 1 base; unmatched bases: 5. CDR3 bases: TGTGCCAGCAGTCCGCGGGACAGGGGATCCTATAATTCACCCCTCCACTTT. Protein product: CASSPRDRGSYNSPLHF. Combining the CDR3 with reference TRBV25-1 and TRBJ1-6 gives the whole variable domain EADIYQTPRYLVIGTGKKITLECSQTMGHDKMYWYQQDPGMELHLIHYSYGVNSTEKGDLSSESTVSRIRTEHFPLTLESARPSHTSQYLCASSPRDRGSYNSPLHFGNGTRLTVT.

The rearrangement uses TRBV30 and TRBJ1-2; TRBD1 might be the D (5 bases). This CDR3 comprises 14 residues. The germline V gene has CDR1 GTSNPN and CDR2 SVGIG (reference sequence). Trimming removed 2 bases from V and 0 bases from J, with 10 bases in between. The CDR3 spells CAWSSGHSNYGYTF. The DNA for the CDR3 is TGTGCCTGGAGTTCCGGACACTCTAACTATGGCTACACCTTC.

The genes are TRBV2 and TRBJ2-1, with D possibly matching TRBD1 (6 bases). Germline CDR1 reads SNHLY; CDR2 reads FYNNEI. Trimming stripped 6 bases from V and 4 bases from J, with 10 bases between. This CDR3 region has 13 residues. DNA of the CDR3: TGTGCCAGCAGCTCCGGGACATACAATGAGCAGTTCTTC. It specifies CASSSGTYNEQFF. Looking up the rest from reference TRBV2 and TRBJ2-1 gives the full variable domain: EPEVTQTPSHQVTQMGQEVILRCVPISNHLYFYWYRQILGQKVEFLVSFYNNEISEKSEIFDDQFSVERPDGSNFTLKIRSTKLEDSAMYFCASSSGTYNEQFFGPGTRLTVL.

This chain uses TRBV29-1 with TRBJ2-3, with TRBD2 matching over 12 bases. Unmatched junction bases numbered 6, after V lost 7 bases and J lost 1 base. Germline V lookup: CDR1 SQVTM, CDR2 ANQGSEA. This CDR3 region has 15 residues. The CDR3 spells CSGQLAGGGTDTQYF. The DNA of the CDR3 is TGCAGCGGGCAACTAGCGGGGGGAGGCACAGATACGCAGTATTTT.

Here the CDR3 reads CASSKGTTFRETQYF. CDR3 DNA sequence: TGTGCCAGCAGCAAAGGGACAACCTTTCGGGAGACCCAGTACTTC. This chain connects TRBV25-1 to TRBJ2-5, with D possibly TRBD1 on 6 matching bases. The germline V and J ends were trimmed by 6 bases and 5 bases, with 19 bases remaining between them. Germline CDR1 and CDR2: MGHDK and SYGVNS. The CDR3 sequence is 15 residues long.

This clone has a handful of counts. CDR3 sequence: CASSLPGLSETQYF. The DNA of the CDR3 is TGTGCCAGCAGCTTGCCCGGGTTATCGGAGACCCAGTACTTC. V is TRBV5-6 and J is TRBJ2-5; no definite D call. The germline CDR1 and CDR2 sequences are SGHDT and YYEEEE. The V end was cut by 1 base, the J end by 5 bases, with 12 bases between. The CDR3 length is 14 residues. The full variable domain, rest sourced from reference TRBV5-6 and TRBJ2-5, is DAGVTQSPTHLIKTRGQQVTLRCSPKSGHDTVSWYQQALGQGPQFIFQYYEEEERQRGNFPDRFSGHQFPNYSSELNVNALLLGDSALYLCASSLPGLSETQYFGPGTRLLVL.

The rearrangement uses TRBV12-3 or TRBV12-4 and TRBJ1-2; D gene ambiguous. This CDR3 has 13 amino acids. V gave up 6 bases and J gave up 3 bases, with 11 bases separating them. As DNA, the CDR3 is TGTGCCAGCAGCCCCAGGAGGGACTATGGCTACACCTTC. Its translation: CASSPRRDYGYTF.

The sample holds one count of this clone. This chain links TRBV7-3 with TRBJ1-2, with 7 bases that match TRBD1. The junction had 3 bases not matched to a gene; V was cut back by 5 bases and J by 0 bases. CDR3 length: 14 residues. The V gene's germline CDR1 is SGHTA and CDR2 FQGTGA. CDR3 nucleotide sequence: TGTGCCAGCAGCCCAGGGGGTTCTAACTATGGCTACACCTTC. Its protein is CASSPGGSNYGYTF.

V usage is TRBV6-6 and J usage is TRBJ2-2; 9 bases line up with TRBD1. Germline V gives CDR1 MNHNY, CDR2 SVGAGI (reference sequence). With 4 bases clipped from V and 5 bases from J, the junction kept 8 bases outside the gene matches. The CDR3 contains 16 residues. The CDR3 coding sequence is TGTGCCAGCAGTTTCGAGGGACAGGGTTGGACCGGGGAGCTGTTTTTT. This codes for CASSFEGQGWTGELFF.

The chain is built from TRBV4-1 and TRBJ1-5; D is ambiguous. Germline CDR1 and CDR2: MGHRA and YSYEKL. V was pared by 1 base and J by 7 bases, with 11 bases between. CDR3 length: 14 amino acids. CDR3 loop: CASSQVVGGQPQHF. Written as DNA, the CDR3 is TGCGCCAGCAGCCAAGTGGTGGGCGGGCAGCCCCAGCATTTT.

V gene TRBV18 combines with J gene TRBJ1-1; no reliable D call. This CDR3 has 13 amino acids. V was pared by 1 base and J by 1 base, with 4 bases between. Per germline, CDR1 KGHSH and CDR2 LQKENI. CDR3 amino acids: CASSPRGNTEAFF. For the CDR3, the DNA is TGTGCCAGCTCACCACGCGGGAACACTGAAGCTTTCTTT.

The V call is TRBV11-2, the J call TRBJ2-4, with 10 bases lining up with TRBD1. Trimming at V came to 5 bases and at J to 0 bases, leaving 7 bases not matched to a gene. CDR3 length equals 17 residues. Germline V gene sequence: CDR1 SGHAT, CDR2 FQNNGV. CDR3 coding DNA: TGTGCCAGCAGCCAGATCGACAGGGGGCTAGCCAAAAACATTCAGTACTTC. Its translation: CASSQIDRGLAKNIQYF.

There are a few counts of this clone. The rearrangement uses TRBV5-1 and TRBJ2-5; 10 nucleotides align to TRBD2. The V gene's germline CDR1 is SGHRS and CDR2 YFSETQ. V lost 4 bases and J lost 3; bases outside the gene matches: 9. The CDR3 is made up of 16 amino acids. The CDR3 here is CASSKTSGAVKETQYF. The CDR3 DNA reads as TGCGCCAGCAGCAAAACTAGCGGGGCGGTTAAAGAGACCCAGTACTTC.

The chain links TRBV30 to TRBJ1-4, with TRBD1 matching over 9 bases. The CDR3 is 15 residues long. The junction had 11 bases not matched to a gene; V was cut back by 8 bases and J by 4 bases. Germline-derived CDR1 and CDR2 are GTSNPN and SVGIG (reference sequence). The CDR3 spells CASDRGRSLNEKLFF. DNA for the CDR3: TGTGCCAGCGACAGGGGGAGGTCCCTTAATGAAAAACTGTTTTTT. Using reference TRBV30 and TRBJ1-4 for the parts outside the CDR3, the full variable domain is SQTIHQWPATLVQPVGSPLSLECTVEGTSNPNLYWYRQAAGRGLQLLFYSVGIGQISSEVPQNLSASRPQDRQFILSSKKLLLSDSGFYLCASDRGRSLNEKLFFGSGTQLSVL.

This clone has only a few counts. The chain joins TRBV6-4 to TRBJ1-4; D unclear. The V gene lost 7 bases and the J gene lost 4 bases, with 22 bases spanning the gap. The V gene's germline CDR1 is MRHNA and CDR2 SNTAGT. The CDR3 is made up of 17 amino acids. Here the CDR3 reads CASIKIGRRGGNEKLFF. CDR3 coding DNA: TGTGCCAGCATTAAAATTGGACGGCGGGGAGGTAATGAAAAACTGTTTTTT.

This clone occurred a few times. The V and J genes are TRBV30 and TRBJ2-6; no firm D call. The CDR3 is made up of 12 amino acids. The germline CDR1 and CDR2 sequences are GTSNPN and SVGIG (reference sequence). Trimming removed 7 bases at V and 1 base at J, with 5 bases between. For the CDR3, the DNA is TGTGCCTCAAAATCTGGGGCCAACGTCCTGACTTTC. Translating it yields CASKSGANVLTF.

V gene TRBV30 combines with J gene TRBJ1-3; TRBD1 might be the D (5 bases). The germline gives CDR1 GTSNPN, CDR2 SVGIG (reference sequence). This CDR3 spans 14 amino acids. Trimming took 0 bases from V and 7 from J, leaving 13 bases between them. CDR3 DNA: TGTGCCTGGAGTGTAACAGGCCCGAGGAACACCATATATTTT. Protein: CAWSVTGPRNTIYF.

The CDR3, as DNA: TGTGCCAGCTCACCACCGACAGCACAAGAGACCCAGTACTTC. Translated: CASSPPTAQETQYF. This chain links TRBV18 with TRBJ2-5; a weak D match, TRBD1 (5 bases). The CDR3 has 14 amino acids. The V gene lost 0 bases and the J gene lost 2 bases, with 7 bases spanning the gap. Per the germline V gene, CDR1 is KGHSH and CDR2 is LQKENI.

This sequence joins TRBV2 and TRBJ1-5; D is possibly TRBD1 (5 bases). The CDR3 length is 14 residues. V lost 7 bases and J 6 bases, leaving 16 bases between the germline ends. Germline values: CDR1 SNHLY, CDR2 FYNNEI. For the CDR3, the DNA is TGTGCCAGCAATCGGCAGGGCGTGGGTCAGCCCCAGCATTTT. The encoded protein is CASNRQGVGQPQHF.